This T cell receptor (beta chain) stems from a study of CD8 T cells in Susac syndrome. The study, taken as a whole, reports: The authors acknowledged that their TCR sequencing and HLA analysis involved a relatively small number of individuals.

Germline values: CDR1 SQVTM, CDR2 ANQGSEA. The CDR3 contains 14 residues. The germline V and J ends were trimmed by 0 bases and 5 bases, with 11 bases remaining between them. From blood CD8+ and CD4+ T cells, TCR beta sequences were generated. For this clonotype: Its antigen remains unknown.

Reverse transcription of roughly 0.5 to 1 ug RNA was performed with random hexamers. immunoSEQ multiplex PCR amplified TCR beta CDR3 across 54 Vbeta, 13 Jbeta. TCRdb independently ran MiXCR on the immunoSEQ multiplex PCR reads; one entry per CDR3 protein. The table includes roughly 130,000 distinct CDR3 sequences, about 95% detected once. This chain uses TRBV29-1 with TRBJ2-1; a weak D match, TRBD1 (5 bases). The specimen was CD4+ T cells from PBMCs. The source is a human donor in good health. Here the CDR3 reads CSVEDRVPNNEQFF. CDR3 bases: TGCAGCGTTGAAGACAGGGTTCCAAACAATGAGCAGTTCTTC.